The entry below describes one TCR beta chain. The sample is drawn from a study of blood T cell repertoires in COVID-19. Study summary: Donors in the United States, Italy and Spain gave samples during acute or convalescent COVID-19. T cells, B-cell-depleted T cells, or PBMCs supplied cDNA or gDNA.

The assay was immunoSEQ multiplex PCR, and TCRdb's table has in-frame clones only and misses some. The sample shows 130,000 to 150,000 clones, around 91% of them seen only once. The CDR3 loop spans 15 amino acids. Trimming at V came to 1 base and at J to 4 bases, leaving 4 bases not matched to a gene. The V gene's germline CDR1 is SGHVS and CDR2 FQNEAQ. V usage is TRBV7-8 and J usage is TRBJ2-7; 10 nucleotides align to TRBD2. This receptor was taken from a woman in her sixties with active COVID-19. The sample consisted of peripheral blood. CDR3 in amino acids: CASSLESGRAYEQYF. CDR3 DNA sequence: TGTGCCAGCAGCTTAGAGAGCGGGAGGGCTTACGAGCAGTACTTC.